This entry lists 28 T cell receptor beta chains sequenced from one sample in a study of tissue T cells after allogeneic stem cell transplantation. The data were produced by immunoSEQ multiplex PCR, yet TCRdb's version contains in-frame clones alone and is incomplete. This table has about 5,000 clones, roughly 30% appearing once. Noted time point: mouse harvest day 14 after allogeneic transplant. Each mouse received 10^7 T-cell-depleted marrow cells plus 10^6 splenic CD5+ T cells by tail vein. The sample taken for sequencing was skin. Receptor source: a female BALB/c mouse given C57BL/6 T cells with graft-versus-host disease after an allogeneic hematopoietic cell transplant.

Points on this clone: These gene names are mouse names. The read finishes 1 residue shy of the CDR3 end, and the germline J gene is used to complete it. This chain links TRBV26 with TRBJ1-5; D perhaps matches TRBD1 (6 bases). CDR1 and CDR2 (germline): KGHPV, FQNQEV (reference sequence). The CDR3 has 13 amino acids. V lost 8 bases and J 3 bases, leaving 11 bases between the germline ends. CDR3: CASLKGGNQAPLF. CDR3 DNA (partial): TGTGCCAGCCTGAAGGGGGGCAACCAGGCTCCGCTT.

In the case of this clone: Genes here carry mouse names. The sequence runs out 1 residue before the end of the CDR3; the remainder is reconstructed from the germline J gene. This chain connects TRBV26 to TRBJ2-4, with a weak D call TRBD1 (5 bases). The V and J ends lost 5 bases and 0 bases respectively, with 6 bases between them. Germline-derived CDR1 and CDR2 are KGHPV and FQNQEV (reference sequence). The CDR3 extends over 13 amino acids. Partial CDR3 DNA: TGTGCCAGCAGTGCAGGGAGTCAAAACACCTTGTAC. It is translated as CASSAGSQNTLY. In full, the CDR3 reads CASSAGSQNTLYF.

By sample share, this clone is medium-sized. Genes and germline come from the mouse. The CDR3 loop is CASSRNSNERLFF. The sequenced part of the CDR3 DNA is TGTGCCAGCAGCCGAAATTCCAACGAAAGATTATTT. The chain combines TRBV26 with TRBJ1-4; no clear D gene. The sequenced fragment ends 1 residue before the CDR3 boundary, so the rest is inferred from the germline J gene. CDR3 length: 13 amino acids. Germline V gene data show CDR1 as KGHPV and CDR2 as FQNQEV (reference sequence). V lost 6 bases and J 1 base, leaving 6 bases between the germline ends.

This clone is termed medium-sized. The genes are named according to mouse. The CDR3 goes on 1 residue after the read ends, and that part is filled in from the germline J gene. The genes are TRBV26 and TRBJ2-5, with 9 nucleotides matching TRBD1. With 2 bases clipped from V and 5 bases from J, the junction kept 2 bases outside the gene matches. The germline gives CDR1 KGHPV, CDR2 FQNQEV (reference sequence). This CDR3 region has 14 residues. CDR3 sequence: CASSLADRGDTQYF. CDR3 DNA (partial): TGTGCCAGCAGTCTGGCGGACAGGGGAGACACCCAGTAC.

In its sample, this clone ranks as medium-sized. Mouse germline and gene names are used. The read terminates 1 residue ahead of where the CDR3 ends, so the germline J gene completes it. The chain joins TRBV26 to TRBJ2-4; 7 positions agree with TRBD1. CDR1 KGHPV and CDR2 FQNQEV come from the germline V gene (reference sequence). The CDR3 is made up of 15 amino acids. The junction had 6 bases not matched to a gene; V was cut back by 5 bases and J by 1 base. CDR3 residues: CASSSSGTGQNTLYF. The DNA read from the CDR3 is TGTGCCAGCAGTTCTTCCGGGACAGGTCAAAACACCTTGTAC.

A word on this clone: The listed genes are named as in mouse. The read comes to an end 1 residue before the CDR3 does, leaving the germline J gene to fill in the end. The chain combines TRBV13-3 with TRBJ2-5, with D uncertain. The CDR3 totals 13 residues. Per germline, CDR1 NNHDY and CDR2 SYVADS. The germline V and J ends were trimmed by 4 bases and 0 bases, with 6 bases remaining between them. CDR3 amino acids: CASSSGNQDTQYF. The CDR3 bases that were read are TGTGCCAGCAGTTCCGGGAACCAAGACACCCAGTAC.

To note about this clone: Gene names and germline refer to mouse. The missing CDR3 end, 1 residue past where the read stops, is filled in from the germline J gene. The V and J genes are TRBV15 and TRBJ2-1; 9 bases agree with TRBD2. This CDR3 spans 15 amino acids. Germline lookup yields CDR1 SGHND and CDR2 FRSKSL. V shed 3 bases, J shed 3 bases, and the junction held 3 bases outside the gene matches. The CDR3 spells CASSLGWGGYAEQFF. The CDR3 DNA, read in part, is TGTGCCAGCAGTTTGGGCTGGGGGGGCTATGCTGAGCAGTTC. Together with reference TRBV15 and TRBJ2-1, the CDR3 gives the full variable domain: DAGVTQTPRHEVAEKGQTIILKCEPVSGHNDLFWYRQTKIQGLELLSYFRSKSLMEDGGAFKDRFKAEMLNSSFSTLKIQPTEPKDSAVYLCASSLGWGGYAEQFFGPGTRLTVL.

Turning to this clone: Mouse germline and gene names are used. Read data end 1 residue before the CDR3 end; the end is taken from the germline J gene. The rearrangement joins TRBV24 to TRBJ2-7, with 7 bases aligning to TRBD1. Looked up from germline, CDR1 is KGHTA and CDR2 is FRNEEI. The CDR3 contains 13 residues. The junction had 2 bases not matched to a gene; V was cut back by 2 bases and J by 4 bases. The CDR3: CASSLETGYEQYF. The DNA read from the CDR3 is TGTGCCAGCAGTCTGGAGACAGGGTATGAACAGTAC.

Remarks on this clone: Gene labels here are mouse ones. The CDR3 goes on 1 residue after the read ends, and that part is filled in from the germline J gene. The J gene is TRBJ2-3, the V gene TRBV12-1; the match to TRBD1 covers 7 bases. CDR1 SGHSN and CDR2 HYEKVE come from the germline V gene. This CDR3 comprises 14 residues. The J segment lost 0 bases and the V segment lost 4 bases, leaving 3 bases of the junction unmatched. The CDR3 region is CASSRDSSAETLYF. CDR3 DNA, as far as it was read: TGTGCCAGCTCCCGGGACAGTAGTGCAGAAACGCTGTAT.

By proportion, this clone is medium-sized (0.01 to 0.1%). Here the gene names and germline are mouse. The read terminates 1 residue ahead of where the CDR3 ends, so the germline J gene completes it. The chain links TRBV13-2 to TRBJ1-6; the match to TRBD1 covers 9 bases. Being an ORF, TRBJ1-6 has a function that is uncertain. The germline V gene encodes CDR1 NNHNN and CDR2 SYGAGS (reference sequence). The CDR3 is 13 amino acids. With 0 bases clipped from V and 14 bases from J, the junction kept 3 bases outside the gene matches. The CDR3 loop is CASGDARTGALYF. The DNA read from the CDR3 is TGTGCCAGCGGTGATGCGAGGACAGGGGCCCTCTAC.

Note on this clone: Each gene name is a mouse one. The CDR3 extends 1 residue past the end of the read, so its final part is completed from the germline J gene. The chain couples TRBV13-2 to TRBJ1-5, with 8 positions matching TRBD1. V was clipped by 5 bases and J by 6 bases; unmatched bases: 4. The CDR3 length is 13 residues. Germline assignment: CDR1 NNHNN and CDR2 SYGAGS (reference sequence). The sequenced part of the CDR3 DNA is TGTGCCAGCGGGGACAGGGAAGGCCAGGCTCCGCTT. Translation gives CASGDREGQAPL. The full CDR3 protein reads CASGDREGQAPLF.

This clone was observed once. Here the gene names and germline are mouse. The CDR3 bases that were read are TGTGCCAGCAGTCCGCCACAGTTAAATTCTCCAAATACGCTCTAT. This gives the protein CASSPPQLNSPNTLY. The complete CDR3 sequence is CASSPPQLNSPNTLYF. This chain connects TRBV26 to TRBJ1-3; D gene ambiguous. The CDR3 extends 1 residue past the end of the read, so its final part is completed from the germline J gene. Looked up from germline, CDR1 is KGHPV and CDR2 is FQNQEV (reference sequence). The CDR3 has 16 amino acids. With 4 bases removed from V and 6 bases from J, the gap between germline ends came to 19 bases. The full variable domain, in which reference TRBV26 and TRBJ1-3 provide the parts outside the CDR3, is NSKVIQTPRYLVKGQGQKAKMRCIPEKGHPVVFWYQQNKNNEFKFLINFQNQEVLQQIDMTEKRFSAECPSNSPCSLEIQSSEAGDSALYLCASSPPQLNSPNTLYFGEGSRLIVV.

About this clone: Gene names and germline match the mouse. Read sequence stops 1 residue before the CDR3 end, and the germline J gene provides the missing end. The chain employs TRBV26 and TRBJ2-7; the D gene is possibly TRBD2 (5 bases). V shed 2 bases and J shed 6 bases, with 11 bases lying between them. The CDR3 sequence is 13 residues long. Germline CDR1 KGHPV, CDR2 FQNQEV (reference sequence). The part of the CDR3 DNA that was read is TGTGCCAGCAGTCTGGGGAATGGGGTTGAACAGTAC. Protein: CASSLGNGVEQY. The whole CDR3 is CASSLGNGVEQYF.

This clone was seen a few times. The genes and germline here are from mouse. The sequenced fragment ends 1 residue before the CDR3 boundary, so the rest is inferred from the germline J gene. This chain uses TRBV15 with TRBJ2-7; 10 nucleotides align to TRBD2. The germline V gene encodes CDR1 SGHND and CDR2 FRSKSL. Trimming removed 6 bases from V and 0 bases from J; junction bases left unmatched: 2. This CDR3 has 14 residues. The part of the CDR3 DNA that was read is TGTGCCAGCAGGGACTGGGGGAGCTCCTATGAACAGTAC. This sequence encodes CASRDWGSSYEQY. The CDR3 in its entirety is CASRDWGSSYEQYF.

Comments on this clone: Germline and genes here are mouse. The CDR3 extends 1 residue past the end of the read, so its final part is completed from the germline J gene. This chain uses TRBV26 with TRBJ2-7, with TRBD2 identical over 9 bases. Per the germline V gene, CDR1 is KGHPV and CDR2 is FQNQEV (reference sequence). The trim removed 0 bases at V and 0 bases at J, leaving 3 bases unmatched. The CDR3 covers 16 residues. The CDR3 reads CASSLSTWGGSYEQYF. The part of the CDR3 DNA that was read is TGTGCCAGCAGTCTGTCGACCTGGGGGGGCTCCTATGAACAGTAC.

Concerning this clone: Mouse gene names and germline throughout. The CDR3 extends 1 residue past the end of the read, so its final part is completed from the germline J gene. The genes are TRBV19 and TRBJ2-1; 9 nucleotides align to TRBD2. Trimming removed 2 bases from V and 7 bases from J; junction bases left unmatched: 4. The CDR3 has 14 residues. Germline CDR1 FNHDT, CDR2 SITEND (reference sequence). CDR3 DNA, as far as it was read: TGTGCCAGCAGTATGACTGGGGGTTGGGCTGAGCAGTTC. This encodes CASSMTGGWAEQF. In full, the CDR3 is CASSMTGGWAEQFF.

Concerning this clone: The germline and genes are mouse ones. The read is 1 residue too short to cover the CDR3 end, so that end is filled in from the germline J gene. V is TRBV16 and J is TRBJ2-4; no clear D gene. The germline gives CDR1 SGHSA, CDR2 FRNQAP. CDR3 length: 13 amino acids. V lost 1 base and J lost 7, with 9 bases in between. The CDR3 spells CASSLGGLDTLYF. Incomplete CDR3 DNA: TGTGCAAGCAGCTTAGGTGGGTTGGACACCTTGTAC.

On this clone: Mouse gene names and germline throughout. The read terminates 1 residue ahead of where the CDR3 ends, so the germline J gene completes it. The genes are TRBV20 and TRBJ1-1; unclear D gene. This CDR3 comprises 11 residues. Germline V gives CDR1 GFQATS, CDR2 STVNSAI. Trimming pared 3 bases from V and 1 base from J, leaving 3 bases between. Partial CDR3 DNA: TGTGGTGCTAGAGGAAACACAGAAGTCTTC. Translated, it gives CGARGNTEVF. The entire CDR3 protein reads CGARGNTEVFF.

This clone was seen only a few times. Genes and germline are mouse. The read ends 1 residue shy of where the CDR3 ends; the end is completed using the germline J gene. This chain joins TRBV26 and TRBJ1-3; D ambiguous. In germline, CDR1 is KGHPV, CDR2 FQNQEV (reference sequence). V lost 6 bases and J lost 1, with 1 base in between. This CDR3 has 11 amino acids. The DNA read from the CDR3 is TGTGCCAGCAGATCTGGAAATACGCTCTAT. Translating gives CASRSGNTLY. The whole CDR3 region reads CASRSGNTLYF. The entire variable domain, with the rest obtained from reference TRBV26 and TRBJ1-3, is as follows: NSKVIQTPRYLVKGQGQKAKMRCIPEKGHPVVFWYQQNKNNEFKFLINFQNQEVLQQIDMTEKRFSAECPSNSPCSLEIQSSEAGDSALYLCASRSGNTLYFGEGSRLIVV.

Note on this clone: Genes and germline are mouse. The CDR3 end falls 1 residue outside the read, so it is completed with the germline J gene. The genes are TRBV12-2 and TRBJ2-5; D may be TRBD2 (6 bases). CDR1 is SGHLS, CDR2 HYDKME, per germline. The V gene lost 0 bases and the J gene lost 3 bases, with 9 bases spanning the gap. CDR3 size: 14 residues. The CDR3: CASSLVLGQDTQYF. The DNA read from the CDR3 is TGTGCCAGCTCTCTCGTCCTGGGGCAAGACACCCAGTAC.

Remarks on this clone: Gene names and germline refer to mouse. The covered CDR3 bases are TGTGCAAGCAGCTTAGACAGCAACGAAAGATTATTT. This codes for CASSLDSNERLF. The full CDR3 sequence reads CASSLDSNERLFF. The genes are TRBV16 and TRBJ1-4, with D hard to call. Read data end 1 residue before the CDR3 end; the end is taken from the germline J gene. CDR3 length: 13 residues. V gave up 0 bases and J gave up 4 bases, with 3 bases separating them. CDR1 SGHSA and CDR2 FRNQAP come from the germline V gene.

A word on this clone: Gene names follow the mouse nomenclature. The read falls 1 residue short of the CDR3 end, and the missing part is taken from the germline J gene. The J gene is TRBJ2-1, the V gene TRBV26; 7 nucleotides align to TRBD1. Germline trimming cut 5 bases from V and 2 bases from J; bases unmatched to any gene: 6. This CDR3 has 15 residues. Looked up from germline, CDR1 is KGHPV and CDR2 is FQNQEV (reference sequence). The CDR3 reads CASSTTTGDYAEQFF. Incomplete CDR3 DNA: TGTGCCAGCAGTACAACAACAGGGGACTATGCTGAGCAGTTC.

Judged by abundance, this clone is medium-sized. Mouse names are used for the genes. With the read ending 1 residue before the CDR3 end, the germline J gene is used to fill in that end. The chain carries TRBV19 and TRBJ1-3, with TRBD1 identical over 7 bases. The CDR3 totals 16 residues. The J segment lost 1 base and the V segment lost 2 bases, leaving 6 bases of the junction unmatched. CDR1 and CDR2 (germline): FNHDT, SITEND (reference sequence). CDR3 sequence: CASSISGGKSGNTLYF. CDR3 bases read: TGTGCCAGCAGTATCTCAGGGGGTAAATCTGGAAATACGCTCTAT.

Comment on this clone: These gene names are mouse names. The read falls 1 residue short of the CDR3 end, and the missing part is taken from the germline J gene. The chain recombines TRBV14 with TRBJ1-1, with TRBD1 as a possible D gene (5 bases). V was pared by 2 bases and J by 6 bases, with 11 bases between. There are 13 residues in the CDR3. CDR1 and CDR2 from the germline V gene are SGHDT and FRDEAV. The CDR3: CASSFPQGAEVFF. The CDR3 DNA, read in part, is TGTGCCAGCAGTTTTCCCCAGGGTGCAGAAGTCTTC.

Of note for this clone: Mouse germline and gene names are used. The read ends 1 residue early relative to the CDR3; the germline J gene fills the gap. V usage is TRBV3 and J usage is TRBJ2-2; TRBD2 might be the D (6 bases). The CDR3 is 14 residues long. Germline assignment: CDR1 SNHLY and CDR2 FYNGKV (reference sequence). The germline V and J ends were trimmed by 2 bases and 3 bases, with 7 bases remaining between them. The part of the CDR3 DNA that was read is TGTGCCAGCAGCTTATCTGGGGACACCGGGCAGCTCTAC. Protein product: CASSLSGDTGQLY. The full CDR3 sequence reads CASSLSGDTGQLYF.

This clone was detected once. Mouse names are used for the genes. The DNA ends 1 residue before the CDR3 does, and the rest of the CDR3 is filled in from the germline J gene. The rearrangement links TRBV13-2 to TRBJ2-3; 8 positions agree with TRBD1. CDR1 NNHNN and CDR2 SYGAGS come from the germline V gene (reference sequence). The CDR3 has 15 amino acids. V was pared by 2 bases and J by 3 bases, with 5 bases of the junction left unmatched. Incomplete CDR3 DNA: TGTGCCAGCGGTGACAGGGGGCGCGGGGCAGAAACGCTGTAT. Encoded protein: CASGDRGRGAETLY. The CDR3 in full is CASGDRGRGAETLYF.

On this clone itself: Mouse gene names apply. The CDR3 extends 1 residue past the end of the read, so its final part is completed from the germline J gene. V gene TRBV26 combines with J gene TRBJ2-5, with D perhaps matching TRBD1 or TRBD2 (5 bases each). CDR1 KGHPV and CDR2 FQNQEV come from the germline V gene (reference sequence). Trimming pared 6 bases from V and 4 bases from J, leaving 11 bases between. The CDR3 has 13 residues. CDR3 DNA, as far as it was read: TGTGCCAGCAGGTCCCCGGGGGAAGACACCCAGTAC. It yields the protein CASRSPGEDTQY. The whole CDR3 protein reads CASRSPGEDTQYF.

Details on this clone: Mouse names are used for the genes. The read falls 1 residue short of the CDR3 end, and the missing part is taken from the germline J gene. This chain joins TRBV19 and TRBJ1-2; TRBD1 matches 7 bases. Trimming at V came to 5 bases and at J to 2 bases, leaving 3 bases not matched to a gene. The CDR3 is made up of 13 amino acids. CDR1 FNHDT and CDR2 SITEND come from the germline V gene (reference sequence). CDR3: CASRTGRNSDYTF. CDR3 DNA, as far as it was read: TGTGCCAGCAGGACAGGGAGGAACTCCGACTACACC.